A selection of T cell receptor beta chains follows, all from one sample in a study of CD8 T cells in ankylosing spondylitis. TCRdb reanalysed the 5' RACE reads using MiXCR and keeps one entry per CDR3 protein. The sample includes fewer than 350,000 distinct CDR3 sequences, approximately 10% of them seen just once. Sequencing used blood, either unsorted or a sorted T cell fraction (not recorded which). These receptors came from a female donor with ankylosing spondylitis or in good health (not recorded which). CDR3s include the opening cysteine and the closing phenylalanine or tryptophan. D genes are given only for firm matches. Size values are once, few and many counts, or a class for expanded clones, and some rows have none.

v_gene	len	d_gene	j_gene	abundance	CDR3aa	CDR3nt
TRBV7-6	20	NA	TRBJ1-1	many	CASSLDPQGTSKNMNTEAFF	TGTGCCAGCAGCTTAGATCCACAAGGGACGTCGAAAAACATGAACACTGAAGCTTTCTTT
TRBV5-1	16	NA	TRBJ2-3	many	CASSLGSGSSTDTQYF	TGCGCCAGCAGCTTGGGGTCGGGGTCTAGCACAGATACGCAGTATTTT
TRBV28	12	NA	TRBJ2-3	many	CASLSSTDTQYF	TGTGCCAGTTTGTCTAGCACAGATACGCAGTATTTT
TRBV5-1	20	TRBD2	TRBJ2-1	many	CASSLYKTSGSLSRRNEQFF	TGCGCCAGCAGCTTGTATAAGACTAGCGGGAGTTTATCACGCCGAAATGAGCAGTTCTTC
TRBV6-5	15	NA	TRBJ2-6	many	CASSFSGSGANVLTF	TGTGCCAGCAGTTTCTCAGGGAGTGGGGCCAACGTCCTGACTTTC
TRBV5-1	16	NA	TRBJ1-6	NA	CASSLDGERGNSPLHF	TGCGCCAGCAGCTTGGATGGGGAGAGGGGTAATTCACCCCTCCACTTT
TRBV5-6	13	NA	TRBJ1-2	many	CASSLGQSYGYTF	TGTGCCAGCAGCTTGGGACAGAGCTATGGCTACACCTTC
TRBV3-1	18	TRBD1	TRBJ2-1	NA	CASSQPNRGQGLYNEQFF	TGTGCCAGCAGCCAGCCAAATAGGGGACAGGGACTATACAATGAGCAGTTCTTC
TRBV20-1	17	TRBD1	TRBJ2-4	many	CSARKTGTGGLKNIQYF	TGCAGTGCTAGAAAAACCGGGACAGGGGGATTAAAAAACATTCAGTACTTC
TRBV5-1	15	TRBD2	TRBJ2-7	many	CASSLGAGVVNEQYF	TGCGCCAGCAGCTTGGGGGCGGGGGTCGTAAACGAGCAGTACTTC
TRBV6-2/TRBV6-3	18	TRBD1	TRBJ2-7	many	CASSYRFKGAAQTYEQYF	TGTGCCAGCAGTTATCGCTTCAAGGGGGCGGCACAAACCTACGAGCAGTACTTC
TRBV6-2/TRBV6-3	12	NA	TRBJ2-3	many	CASSGGAGTQYF	TGTGCCAGCAGCGGAGGAGCAGGTACGCAGTATTTT
TRBV6-1	13	NA	TRBJ1-2	NA	CASSVQANYGYTF	TGTGCCAGCTCAGTACAGGCGAACTATGGCTACACCTTC
TRBV20-1	17	NA	TRBJ2-3	few	CSAPPPIYTPDPVTHYF	TGCAGTGCACCTCCGCCTATATATACACCCGATCCCGTTACGCACTATTTT
TRBV12-3/TRBV12-4	13	NA	TRBJ2-2	many	CASSLREAGELFF	TGTGCCAGCAGTTTAAGGGAGGCCGGGGAGCTGTTTTTT
TRBV7-2	15	TRBD2	TRBJ2-7	many	CASSHGLAGRYEQYF	TGTGCCAGCAGCCACGGACTAGCGGGTCGCTACGAGCAGTACTTC
TRBV12-3/TRBV12-4	15	NA	TRBJ1-3	NA	CASSSSGSAGNTIYF	TGTGCCAGCAGTTCCTCCGGCAGCGCTGGAAACACCATATATTTT
TRBV5-1	16	TRBD1	TRBJ1-1	NA	CASRPGQRMSNTEAFF	TGCGCCAGCAGACCGGGACAGAGGATGTCGAACACTGAAGCTTTCTTT
TRBV6-4	14	NA	TRBJ1-1	many	CASSDSGENTEAFF	TGTGCCAGCAGTGACTCAGGAGAGAACACTGAAGCTTTCTTT
TRBV5-1	13	NA	TRBJ1-1	many	CASSLVQGSEAFF	TGCGCCAGCAGCTTGGTTCAGGGGAGTGAAGCTTTCTTT
TRBV7-8	15	TRBD1	TRBJ2-1	few	CASSPRGDRALEQFF	TGTGCCAGCAGCCCACGAGGGGACAGGGCCCTTGAGCAGTTCTTC
TRBV5-1	14	TRBD1	TRBJ1-6	few	CASSQQGAASPLHF	TGCGCCAGCAGTCAACAGGGGGCAGCTTCACCCCTCCACTTT
TRBV20-1	14	TRBD1	TRBJ1-1	many	CSARTGEVDTEAFF	TGCAGTGCTAGGACAGGGGAAGTCGACACTGAAGCTTTCTTT
TRBV29-1	11	NA	TRBJ1-1	few	CSAERRYEAFF	TGCAGCGCGGAACGGCGGTATGAAGCTTTCTTT
TRBV6-5	16	TRBD2	TRBJ2-3	many	CASSFGTSGIGNTQYF	TGTGCCAGCAGTTTTGGGACTAGCGGGATTGGAAATACGCAGTATTTT
TRBV30	14	NA	TRBJ2-6	NA	CAWSGGRGANVLTF	TGTGCCTGGAGTGGTGGGCGTGGGGCCAACGTCCTGACTTTC
TRBV15	16	TRBD1	TRBJ2-1	few	CATSLPGTGLQWEQFF	TGTGCCACCAGCTTGCCCGGGACAGGGTTACAATGGGAGCAGTTCTTC
TRBV20-1	13	NA	TRBJ1-1	many	CSAPEGVRTEAFF	TGCAGTGCCCCCGAGGGGGTGCGGACTGAAGCTTTCTTT
TRBV2	15	TRBD2	TRBJ2-1	few	CASSEDAGGYNEQFF	TGTGCCAGCAGTGAAGACGCGGGGGGGTACAATGAGCAGTTCTTC
TRBV7-8	14	NA	TRBJ1-1	once	CASSWGHKNTEASF	TGTGCCAGCAGCTGGGGTCATAAGAACACTGAAGCTTCCTTT
TRBV7-6	16	NA	TRBJ1-6	many	CASSLAGGPYNSPLHF	TGTGCCAGCAGCTTAGCCGGGGGACCCTATAATTCACCCCTCCACTTT
TRBV6-5	12	NA	TRBJ1-2	many	CASRSANYGYTF	TGTGCCAGCCGGAGTGCGAACTATGGCTACACCTTC
TRBV20-1	13	TRBD2	TRBJ2-7	many	CSALVSGGYEQYF	TGCAGTGCTCTTGTTAGCGGGGGCTACGAGCAGTACTTC
TRBV12-3/TRBV12-4	17	TRBD2	TRBJ2-3	few	CASSFPTSGGRSDTQYF	TGTGCCAGCAGTTTTCCCACTAGCGGGGGGAGGTCAGATACGCAGTATTTT
TRBV7-6	17	NA	TRBJ2-3	many	CASSLARRGLFTDTQYF	TGTGCCAGCAGCTTAGCGCGAAGAGGACTCTTCACAGATACGCAGTATTTT
TRBV2	15	TRBD2	TRBJ2-1	many	CASTTGLAGDNEQFF	TGTGCCAGCACAACGGGACTAGCGGGAGACAATGAGCAGTTCTTC
TRBV12-3/TRBV12-4	13	NA	TRBJ2-7	many	CASSLRTAYEQYF	TGTGCCAGCAGTTTACGGACCGCTTACGAGCAGTACTTC
TRBV5-1	13	NA	TRBJ1-4	NA	CASSLSNNEKLFF	TGCGCCAGCAGCTTGTCTAATAATGAAAAACTGTTTTTT
TRBV19	14	NA	TRBJ1-1	many	CASTPRALNTEAFF	TGTGCCAGTACCCCCCGCGCCCTGAACACTGAAGCTTTCTTT
TRBV15	13	NA	TRBJ2-5	NA	CATSPGAQETQYF	TGTGCCACCAGTCCCGGGGCCCAAGAGACCCAGTACTTC
TRBV6-1	15	NA	TRBJ1-5	many	CASRRQDLDNQPQHF	TGTGCCAGCAGACGACAGGATCTAGACAATCAGCCCCAGCATTTT
TRBV9	14	NA	TRBJ2-1	NA	CASSVGRLFDEQFF	TGTGCCAGCAGCGTAGGTAGGCTATTCGATGAGCAGTTCTTC